The TCR beta chain under discussion was sequenced for a study of CD8 T cells in ankylosing spondylitis. The CDR3 is made up of 14 amino acids. With 5 bases removed from V and 1 base from J, the gap between germline ends came to 8 bases. CDR1 is SGHTA, CDR2 FQGNSA, per germline. Quantitative molecular-barcoded 5'-RACE generated the TCR beta libraries. TCRdb analysed the 5' RACE reads with MiXCR anew, one entry per CDR3 protein. The profile shows 350,000 to 450,000 distinct CDR3 sequences, more than 25% of them singletons. Findings and caveats of the study: A CD8+ phenotype characterized the disease-linked clones, which were relatively rare in peripheral blood. Earlier literature documents some of the motif variants in reactive arthritis synovial fluid and blood. From matched ankylosing spondylitis synovial fluid, disease-linked clones were reportedly recovered at significantly enriched levels. The study identified a TCR beta motif of several highly homologous variants that appeared characteristic of ankylosing spondylitis blood.

About this clonotype itself: The antigen is unknown.

This clonotype was obtained from a male donor with ankylosing spondylitis. The chain combines TRBV7-2 with TRBJ2-2; D is ambiguous. Sequencing was done on a sample of blood, either unsorted or a sorted T cell fraction (not recorded which). CDR3 sequence reads: CASSASKNTGELFF. The CDR3 nucleotides are TGTGCCAGCAGCGCATCCAAGAACACCGGGGAGCTGTTTTTT. The whole variable domain, filled in from reference TRBV7-2 and TRBJ2-2, reads GAGVSQSPSNKVTEKGKDVELRCDPISGHTALYWYRQSLGQGLEFLIYFQGNSAPDKSGLPSDRFSAERTGGSVSTLTIQRTQQEDSAVYLCASSASKNTGELFFGEGSRLTVL.